The 10 T cell receptor beta chains below all came from one sample that was sequenced in a study of T cells after yellow fever vaccination. In TCRdb, the 5' RACE reads were re-called with MiXCR into one record per CDR3 protein. The sample includes 150,000 to 200,000 distinct CDR3 sequences, 11% seen only once; the top ten take approximately 34%. The sample in question was CD8+ T cells sorted from PBMCs, obtained 15 days after the yellow fever booster vaccination. These TCRs come from a man aged 18-30 years who received the YFV17D yellow fever vaccine.

At least ten counts were recorded for this clonotype. V usage is TRBV29-1 and J usage is TRBJ2-1; D possibly corresponds to TRBD1 (6 bases). The CDR3 length is 13 residues. The ends were cut back, 7 bases at V and 8 bases at J, with 18 bases in the middle. Germline CDR1 SQVTM, CDR2 ANQGSEA. The CDR3 protein is CSALPRDTHEQFF. CDR3 coding DNA: TGCAGCGCCCTTCCCCGGGACACCCATGAGCAGTTCTTC.

The gene calls are TRBV7-6 and TRBJ2-1; 15 nucleotides match TRBD2. Trimming removed 4 bases from V and 8 bases from J; junction bases left unmatched: 6. This CDR3 is built from 16 residues. In germline, CDR1 is SGHVS, CDR2 FNYEAQ. Here the CDR3 reads CASSSRTSGGAYEQFF. The DNA for the CDR3 is TGTGCCAGCAGCTCTCGGACTAGCGGGGGGGCATATGAGCAGTTCTTC.

This rearrangement joins TRBV4-3 to TRBJ2-5; no firm D call. Between the trimmed V and J ends, which lost 0 bases and 3 bases, there was a span of 8 bases. The germline V gene has CDR1 LGHNA and CDR2 YSLEER. This CDR3 is 14 amino acids long. CDR3 amino acids: CASSQDFREETQYF. In nucleotides, the CDR3 is TGCGCCAGCAGCCAAGATTTCCGAGAAGAGACCCAGTACTTC.

The CDR3 DNA reads as TGTGCCAGCAGCTCAACCCCAGGGACAGATGAAGCTTTCTTT. Translation gives CASSSTPGTDEAFF. V is TRBV7-9 and J is TRBJ1-1; 7 bases agree with TRBD1. The junction had 9 bases not matched to a gene; V was cut back by 4 bases and J by 7 bases. This CDR3 is built from 14 residues. Germline V gene sequence: CDR1 SEHNR, CDR2 FQNEAQ (reference sequence). Full variable domain (rest looked up from reference TRBV7-9 and TRBJ1-1): DTGVSQNPRHKITKRGQNVTFRCDPISEHNRLYWYRQTLGQGPEFLTYFQNEAQLEKSRLLSDRFSAERPKGSFSTLEIQRTEQGDSAMYLCASSSTPGTDEAFFGQGTRLTVV.

The V call is TRBV4-1, the J call TRBJ1-1; the match to TRBD1 covers 8 bases. Germline CDR1 reads MGHRA; CDR2 reads YSYEKL. V lost 2 bases, J lost 1 base, and 3 bases stayed unmatched. This CDR3 is built from 15 residues. CDR3 residues: CASSQIGQGNTEAFF. CDR3 DNA sequence: TGCGCCAGCAGCCAAATTGGACAGGGGAACACTGAAGCTTTCTTT.

The chain is built from TRBV6-5 and TRBJ1-2; the D gene is possibly TRBD1 (5 bases). The CDR3 is 16 amino acids. V lost 2 bases, J lost 4 bases, and 17 bases lay in between. Germline CDR1 is MNHEY and CDR2 is SVGAGI. The CDR3 region is CASSYGAAVTAYGYTF. As DNA, the CDR3 is TGTGCCAGCAGTTACGGGGCAGCCGTTACCGCCTATGGCTACACCTTC.

In its sample, this clonotype was seen many times. CDR3 in DNA: TGTGCCAGCAGACAACCCTTGGGGGAGACCCAGTACTTC. Amino acids: CASRQPLGETQYF. The chain couples TRBV27 to TRBJ2-5; D is ambiguous. CDR1 is MNHEY, CDR2 SMNVEV, per germline (reference sequence). The V gene lost 6 bases and the J gene lost 5 bases, with 13 bases spanning the gap. This CDR3 has 13 amino acids.

The V call is TRBV7-6, the J call TRBJ2-3; maybe TRBD2 (7 bases). Germline values: CDR1 SGHVS, CDR2 FNYEAQ. CDR3 length equals 18 residues. The V end lost 5 bases, the J end lost 2 bases, and 23 bases lay between the germline ends. In DNA form, the CDR3 reads TGTGCCAGCAGCGGAGGGGGGTCGATCGGGGGGATCACAGATACGCAGTATTTT. Protein sequence: CASSGGGSIGGITDTQYF.

The chain couples TRBV29-1 to TRBJ2-3; 9 bases match TRBD1. The CDR3 totals 15 residues. With 3 bases clipped from V and 0 bases from J, the junction kept 4 bases outside the gene matches. Per the germline V gene, CDR1 is SQVTM and CDR2 is ANQGSEA. CDR3 in DNA: TGCAGCGTTGAGACAGGGGGAACGAGCACAGATACGCAGTATTTT. Translating it yields CSVETGGTSTDTQYF.

The V and J genes are TRBV15 and TRBJ2-2, with unresolved D. Deletions cut 0 bases from V and 0 bases from J, with 5 bases between. CDR3 length equals 15 residues. Germline-derived CDR1 and CDR2 are LNHNV and YYDKDF (reference sequence). Here the CDR3 DNA reads TGTGCCACCAGCAGAGATGGTGCGAACACCGGGGAGCTGTTTTTT. This gives the protein CATSRDGANTGELFF.